This entry lists 10 T cell receptor beta chains sequenced from one sample in a study of cytomegalovirus exposure and HLA in healthy donors. PCR amplification relied on 60 Vbeta primers (plus 13 Jbeta primers). TCRdb's copy holds only in-frame clones and misses some; the assay was immunoSEQ multiplex PCR. The repertoire includes approximately 52,000 clones, approximately 71% of them detected once, and less than 35% sits in the top ten. Sequences were obtained from PBMCs. The receptor source for this set is a man aged 40-49 years in good health and CMV-seropositive.

The chain employs TRBV2 and TRBJ2-5; 9 nucleotides agree with TRBD2. Losses at the gene ends were 2 bases for V and 0 bases for J; bases not matched to a gene: 4. Germline V gene data show CDR1 as SNHLY and CDR2 as FYNNEI. This CDR3 region has 16 residues. CDR3 DNA sequence: TGTGCCAGCAGTGAATGGCGGGGGGGGTACCAAGAGACCCAGTACTTC. Translated: CASSEWRGGYQETQYF.

This chain links TRBV28 with TRBJ1-1; TRBD1 agrees at 7 bases. The germline V gene encodes CDR1 MDHEN and CDR2 SYDVKM. V lost 4 bases to trimming and J lost 6 bases; unmatched junction nucleotides: 8. CDR3 size: 14 residues. The CDR3 spells CASSSPTGWAEAFF. In DNA form, the CDR3 reads TGTGCCAGCAGTTCCCCGACAGGGTGGGCTGAAGCTTTCTTT.

Details on this clone: This sample also contains other DNA sequences that code for the same CDR3. The chain recombines TRBV29-1 with TRBJ1-1; D is unclear. The germline CDR1 and CDR2 sequences are SQVTM and ANQGSEA. This CDR3 is built from 11 residues. Trimming removed 4 bases at V and 5 bases at J, with 8 bases between. CDR3 sequence: CSVGGGTEAFF. Here the CDR3 DNA reads TGCAGCGTTGGAGGTGGTACTGAAGCTTTCTTT.

The chain carries TRBV30 and TRBJ1-2, with D maybe TRBD1 (6 bases). The V end lost 0 bases, the J end lost 8 bases, and 16 bases lay between the germline ends. From germline, CDR1 is GTSNPN and CDR2 SVGIG (reference sequence). There are 14 residues in the CDR3. This CDR3 reads CAWSVGRGYGGYTF. The CDR3 region has the DNA TGTGCCTGGAGTGTAGGTAGGGGGTATGGCGGCTACACCTTC.

This clone came up once. J is TRBJ2-2 and V is TRBV19, with a tentative D call TRBD1 (6 bases). In germline, CDR1 is LNHDA, CDR2 SQIVND (reference sequence). Trimming took 5 bases from V and 4 from J, leaving 17 bases between them. The length of the CDR3 is 16 residues. Written as DNA, the CDR3 is TGTGCCAGTAGTCCGCTCAGGGGCTGGGGCACCGGGGAGCTGTTTTTT. As protein: CASSPLRGWGTGELFF.

This clone has a handful of counts. The chain carries TRBV21-1 and TRBJ2-1; the table names TRBD2, a call not compared with the DNA. TRBV21-1 is deemed a pseudogene. The CDR3 extends over 15 amino acids. CDR3 bases: TGTGCCAGCAGCAAAGGCGAGCGGGGGGTATATGAGCAGTTCTTC. It is translated as CASSKGERGVYEQFF.

The V call is TRBV27, the J call TRBJ2-7; D is possibly TRBD2 (6 bases). This CDR3 spans 11 amino acids. Germline V gives CDR1 MNHEY, CDR2 SMNVEV (reference sequence). V was clipped by 3 bases and J by 8 bases, with 8 bases between them. CDR3 in DNA: TGTGCCAGCAGTTTCGGAGGGAAGCAGTACTTC. Protein: CASSFGGKQYF.

The J gene is TRBJ1-2, the V gene TRBV4-1; 8 nucleotides match TRBD1. The ends lost 0 bases at V and 4 bases at J; junction bases unmatched: 4. The CDR3 loop spans 15 amino acids. Germline V CDR1 and CDR2: MGHRA, YSYEKL. The CDR3 protein is CASSQDDRGLYGYTF. For the CDR3, the DNA is TGCGCCAGCAGCCAAGACGACAGGGGACTCTATGGCTACACCTTC.

The V and J genes are TRBV29-1 and TRBJ2-5; a possible D gene is TRBD2 (6 bases). V was trimmed by 0 bases and J by 5 bases, leaving 13 bases between them. Germline V gives CDR1 SQVTM, CDR2 ANQGSEA. This CDR3 comprises 14 residues. The CDR3 sequence is CSVEEVGGWETQYF. The DNA of the CDR3 is TGCAGCGTTGAAGAAGTTGGGGGGTGGGAGACCCAGTACTTC. Based on the CDR3 plus reference TRBV29-1 and TRBJ2-5, the full variable domain is SAVISQKPSRDICQRGTSLTIQCQVDSQVTMMFWYRQQPGQSLTLIATANQGSEATYESGFVIDKFPISRPNLTFSTLTVSNMSPEDSSIYLCSVEEVGGWETQYFGPGTRLLVL.

The chain has TRBV19 and TRBJ2-7, with 7 bases that match TRBD1. The CDR3 consists of 13 residues. Germline V lookup: CDR1 LNHDA, CDR2 SQIVND (reference sequence). Trimming at V came to 8 bases and at J to 2 bases, leaving 6 bases not matched to a gene. CDR3 nucleotides: TGTGCCAGTTCTCCCGACAGGGCCTACGAGCAGTACTTC. This encodes CASSPDRAYEQYF. The full variable domain, completed using reference TRBV19 and TRBJ2-7, is DGGITQSPKYLFRKEGQNVTLSCEQNLNHDAMYWYRQDPGQGLRLIYYSQIVNDFQKGDIAEGYSVSREKKESFPLTVTSAQKNPTAFYLCASSPDRAYEQYFGPGTRLTVT.